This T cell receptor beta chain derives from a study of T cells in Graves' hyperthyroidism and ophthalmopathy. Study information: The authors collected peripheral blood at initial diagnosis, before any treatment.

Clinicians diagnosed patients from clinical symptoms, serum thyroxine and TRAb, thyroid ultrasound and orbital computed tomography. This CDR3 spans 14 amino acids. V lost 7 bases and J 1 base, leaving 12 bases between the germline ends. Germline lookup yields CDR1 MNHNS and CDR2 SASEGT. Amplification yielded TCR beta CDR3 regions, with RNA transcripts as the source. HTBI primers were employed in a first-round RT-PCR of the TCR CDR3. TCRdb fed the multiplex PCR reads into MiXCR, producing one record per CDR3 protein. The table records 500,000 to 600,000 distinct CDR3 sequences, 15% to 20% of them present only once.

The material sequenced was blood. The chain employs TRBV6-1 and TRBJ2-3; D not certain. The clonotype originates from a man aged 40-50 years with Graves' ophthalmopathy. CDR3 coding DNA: TGTGCCAGCAATCAACGGCCTGGCACAGATACGCAGTATTTT. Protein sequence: CASNQRPGTDTQYF.